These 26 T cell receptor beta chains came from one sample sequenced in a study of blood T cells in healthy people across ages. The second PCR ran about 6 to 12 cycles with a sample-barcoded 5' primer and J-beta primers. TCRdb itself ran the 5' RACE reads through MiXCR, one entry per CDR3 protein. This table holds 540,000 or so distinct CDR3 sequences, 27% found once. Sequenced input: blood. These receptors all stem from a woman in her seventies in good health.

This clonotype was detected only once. CDR3 sequence reads: CASSPQGTNNEKLFF. The DNA for the CDR3 is TGCGCCAGCAGCCCCCAAGGGACGAATAATGAAAAACTGTTTTTT. The chain has TRBV4-3 and TRBJ1-4, with D possibly TRBD1 on 5 matching bases. The CDR3 consists of 15 residues. The V end lost 4 bases, the J end lost 4 bases, and 13 bases lay between the germline ends. Germline V lookup: CDR1 LGHNA, CDR2 YSLEER.

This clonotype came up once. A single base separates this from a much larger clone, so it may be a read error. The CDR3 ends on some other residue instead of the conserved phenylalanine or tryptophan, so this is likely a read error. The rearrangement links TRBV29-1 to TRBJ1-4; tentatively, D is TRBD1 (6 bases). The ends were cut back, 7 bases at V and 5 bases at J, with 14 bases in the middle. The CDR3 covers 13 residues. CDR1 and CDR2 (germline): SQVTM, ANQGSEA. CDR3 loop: CSAGQFINEKLFS. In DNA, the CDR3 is TGCAGCGCTGGACAGTTTATAAATGAAAAACTGTTTTCT.

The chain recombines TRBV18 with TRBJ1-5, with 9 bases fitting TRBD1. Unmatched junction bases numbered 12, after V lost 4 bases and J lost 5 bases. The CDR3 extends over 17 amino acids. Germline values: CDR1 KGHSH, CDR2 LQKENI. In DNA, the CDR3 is TGTGCCAGCTCACTAGCCGCCCCGGGACAGGGACATCAGCCCCAGCATTTT. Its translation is CASSLAAPGQGHQPQHF.

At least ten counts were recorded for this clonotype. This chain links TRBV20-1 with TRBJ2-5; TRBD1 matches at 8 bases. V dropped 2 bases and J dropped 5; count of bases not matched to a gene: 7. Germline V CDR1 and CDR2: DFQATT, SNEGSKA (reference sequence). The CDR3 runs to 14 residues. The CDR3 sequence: CSARRAGGAETQYF. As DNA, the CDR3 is TGCAGTGCTAGACGGGCAGGGGGCGCGGAGACCCAGTACTTC.

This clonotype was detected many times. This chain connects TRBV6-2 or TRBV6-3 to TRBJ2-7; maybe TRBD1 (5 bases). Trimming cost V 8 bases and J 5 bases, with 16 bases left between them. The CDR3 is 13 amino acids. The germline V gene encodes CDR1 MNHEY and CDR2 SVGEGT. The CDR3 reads CASRETVINEQYF. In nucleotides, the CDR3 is TGTGCCAGCCGCGAGACAGTAATAAACGAGCAGTACTTC.

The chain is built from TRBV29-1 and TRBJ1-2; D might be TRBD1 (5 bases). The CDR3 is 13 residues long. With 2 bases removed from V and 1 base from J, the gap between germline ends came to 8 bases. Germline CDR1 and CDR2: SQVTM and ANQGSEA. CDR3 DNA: TGCAGCGTTGAATGGGGGATTAACTATGGCTACACCTTC. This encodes CSVEWGINYGYTF.

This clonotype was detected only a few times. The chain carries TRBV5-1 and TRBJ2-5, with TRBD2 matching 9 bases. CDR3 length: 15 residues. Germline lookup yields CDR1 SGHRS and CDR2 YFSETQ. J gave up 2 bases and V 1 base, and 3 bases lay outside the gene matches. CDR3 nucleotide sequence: TGCGCCAGCAGCTTGACGACTAGCGGACAAGAGACCCAGTACTTC. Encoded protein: CASSLTTSGQETQYF.

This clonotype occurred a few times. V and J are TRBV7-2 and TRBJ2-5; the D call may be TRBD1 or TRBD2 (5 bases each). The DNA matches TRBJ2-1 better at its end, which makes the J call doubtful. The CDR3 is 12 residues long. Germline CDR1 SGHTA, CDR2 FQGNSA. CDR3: CASSWVGDEQFF. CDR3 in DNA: TGTGCCAGCAGCTGGGTGGGGGATGAGCAGTTCTTC.

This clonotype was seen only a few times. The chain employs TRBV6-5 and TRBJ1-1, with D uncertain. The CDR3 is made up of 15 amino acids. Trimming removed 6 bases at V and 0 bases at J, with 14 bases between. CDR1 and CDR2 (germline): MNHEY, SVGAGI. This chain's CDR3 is CASSPGGNMNTEAFF. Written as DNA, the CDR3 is TGTGCCAGCAGCCCTGGCGGAAACATGAACACTGAAGCTTTCTTT.

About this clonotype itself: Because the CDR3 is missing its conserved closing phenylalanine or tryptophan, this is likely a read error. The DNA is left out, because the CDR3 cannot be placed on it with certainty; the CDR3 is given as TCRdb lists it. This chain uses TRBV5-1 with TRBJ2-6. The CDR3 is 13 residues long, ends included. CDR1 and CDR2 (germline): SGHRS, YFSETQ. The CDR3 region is CASRLTGANVLPY.

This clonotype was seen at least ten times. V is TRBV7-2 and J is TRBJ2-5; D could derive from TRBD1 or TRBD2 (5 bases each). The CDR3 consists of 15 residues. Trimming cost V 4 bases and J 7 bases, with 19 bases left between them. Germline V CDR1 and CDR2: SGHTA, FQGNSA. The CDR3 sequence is CASSSHPGASGTQYF. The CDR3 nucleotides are TGTGCCAGCAGCTCTCACCCCGGGGCCAGTGGGACCCAGTACTTC.

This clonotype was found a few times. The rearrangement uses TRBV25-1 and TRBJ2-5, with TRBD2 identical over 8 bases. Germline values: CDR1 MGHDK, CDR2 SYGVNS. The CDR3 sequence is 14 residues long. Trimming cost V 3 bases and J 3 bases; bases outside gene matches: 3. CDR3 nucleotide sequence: TGTGCCAGCAGTGATTCGGGAGGGAAAGAGACCCAGTACTTC. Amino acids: CASSDSGGKETQYF. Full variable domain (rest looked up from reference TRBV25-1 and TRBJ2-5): EADIYQTPRYLVIGTGKKITLECSQTMGHDKMYWYQQDPGMELHLIHYSYGVNSTEKGDLSSESTVSRIRTEHFPLTLESARPSHTSQYLCASSDSGGKETQYFGPGTRLLVL.

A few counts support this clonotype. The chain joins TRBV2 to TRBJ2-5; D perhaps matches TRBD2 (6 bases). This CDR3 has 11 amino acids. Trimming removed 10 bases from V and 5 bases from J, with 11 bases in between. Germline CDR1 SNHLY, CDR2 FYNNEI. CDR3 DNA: TGTGCCACCAGACTAGTCGAGACCCAGTACTTC. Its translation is CATRLVETQYF.

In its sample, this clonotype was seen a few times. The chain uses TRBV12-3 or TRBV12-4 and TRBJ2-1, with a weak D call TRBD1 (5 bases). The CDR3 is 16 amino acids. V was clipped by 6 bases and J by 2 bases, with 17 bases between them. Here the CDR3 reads CASRRIGQGTYNEQFF. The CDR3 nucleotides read TGTGCCAGCAGACGAATTGGTCAGGGTACCTACAATGAGCAGTTCTTC.

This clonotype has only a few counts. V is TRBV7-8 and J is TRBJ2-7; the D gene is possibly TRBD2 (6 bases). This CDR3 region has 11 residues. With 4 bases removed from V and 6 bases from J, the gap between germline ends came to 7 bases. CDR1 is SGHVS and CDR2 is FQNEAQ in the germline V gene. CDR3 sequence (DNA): TGTGCCAGCAGCTGGACTACCGAGCAGTACTTC. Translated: CASSWTTEQYF.

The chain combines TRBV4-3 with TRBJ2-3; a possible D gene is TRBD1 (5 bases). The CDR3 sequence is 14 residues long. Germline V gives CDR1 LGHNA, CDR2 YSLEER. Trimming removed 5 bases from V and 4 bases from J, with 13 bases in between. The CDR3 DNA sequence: TGCGCCAGCAGCTTCAAACAGGAGTCAGATACGCAGTATTTT. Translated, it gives CASSFKQESDTQYF.

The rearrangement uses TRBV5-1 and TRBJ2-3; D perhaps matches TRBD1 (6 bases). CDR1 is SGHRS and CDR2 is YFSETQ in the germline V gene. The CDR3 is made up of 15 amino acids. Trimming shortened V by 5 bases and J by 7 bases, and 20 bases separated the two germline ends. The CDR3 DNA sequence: TGCGCCAGCAGGAGTGGGGGCGAAGGACTGAATACGCAGTATTTT. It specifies CASRSGGEGLNTQYF.

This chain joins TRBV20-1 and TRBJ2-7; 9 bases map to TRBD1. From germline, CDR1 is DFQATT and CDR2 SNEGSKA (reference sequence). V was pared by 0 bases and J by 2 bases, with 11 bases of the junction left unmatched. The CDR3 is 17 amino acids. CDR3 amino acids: CSARENRDRDIAYEQYF. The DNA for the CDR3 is TGCAGTGCTAGAGAGAACAGGGACAGGGATATCGCCTACGAGCAGTACTTC.

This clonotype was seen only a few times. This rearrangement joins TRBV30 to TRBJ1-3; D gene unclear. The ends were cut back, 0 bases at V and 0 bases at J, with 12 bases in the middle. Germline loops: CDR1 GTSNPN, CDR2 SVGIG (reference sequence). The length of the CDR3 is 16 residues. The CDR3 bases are TGTGCCTGGAGTGTACTAGGGTCGAACTCTGGAAACACCATATATTTT. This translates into CAWSVLGSNSGNTIYF. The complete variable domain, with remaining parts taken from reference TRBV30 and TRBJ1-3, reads SQTIHQWPATLVQPVGSPLSLECTVEGTSNPNLYWYRQAAGRGLQLLFYSVGIGQISSEVPQNLSASRPQDRQFILSSKKLLLSDSGFYLCAWSVLGSNSGNTIYFGEGSWLTVV.

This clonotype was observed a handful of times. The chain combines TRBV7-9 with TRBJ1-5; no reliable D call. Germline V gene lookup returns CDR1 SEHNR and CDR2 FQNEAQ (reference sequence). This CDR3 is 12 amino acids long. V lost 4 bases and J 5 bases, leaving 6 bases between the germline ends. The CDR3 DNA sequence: TGTGCCAGCAGCTGGCCATATCAGCCCCAGCATTTT. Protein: CASSWPYQPQHF.

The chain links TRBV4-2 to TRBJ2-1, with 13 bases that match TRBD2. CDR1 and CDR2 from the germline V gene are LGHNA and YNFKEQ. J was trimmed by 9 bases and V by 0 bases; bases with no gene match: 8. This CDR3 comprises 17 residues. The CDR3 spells CASSQDLTSGGAGEQFF. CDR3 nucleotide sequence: TGTGCCAGCAGCCAAGATCTCACTAGCGGGGGGGCAGGTGAGCAGTTCTTC.

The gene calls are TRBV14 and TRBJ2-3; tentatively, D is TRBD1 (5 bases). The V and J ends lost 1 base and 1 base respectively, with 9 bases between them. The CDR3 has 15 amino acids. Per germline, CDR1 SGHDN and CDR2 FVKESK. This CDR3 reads CASSQGGHRTDTQYF. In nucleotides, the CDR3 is TGTGCCAGCAGCCAAGGTGGACATCGCACAGATACGCAGTATTTT.

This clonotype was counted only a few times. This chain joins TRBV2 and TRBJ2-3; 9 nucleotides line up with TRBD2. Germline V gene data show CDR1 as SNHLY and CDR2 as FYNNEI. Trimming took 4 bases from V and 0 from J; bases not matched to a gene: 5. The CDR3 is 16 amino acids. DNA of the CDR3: TGTGCCAGCAGTGTAGCGGGGGTAACTAGCACAGATACGCAGTATTTT. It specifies CASSVAGVTSTDTQYF.

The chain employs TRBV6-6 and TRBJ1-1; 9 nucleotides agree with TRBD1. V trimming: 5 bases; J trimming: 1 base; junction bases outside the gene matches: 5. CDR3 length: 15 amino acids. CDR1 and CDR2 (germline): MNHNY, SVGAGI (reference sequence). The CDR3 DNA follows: TGTGCCAGCAGTCCCGGGACAGGGTGGAACACTGAAGCTTTCTTT. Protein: CASSPGTGWNTEAFF.

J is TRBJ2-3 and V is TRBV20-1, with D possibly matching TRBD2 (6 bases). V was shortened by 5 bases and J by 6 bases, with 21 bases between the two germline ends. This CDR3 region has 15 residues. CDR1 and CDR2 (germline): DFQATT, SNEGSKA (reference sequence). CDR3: CSASRGPTSIDTQYF. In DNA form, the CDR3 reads TGCAGTGCTTCGCGGGGACCTACGTCGATTGATACGCAGTATTTT.

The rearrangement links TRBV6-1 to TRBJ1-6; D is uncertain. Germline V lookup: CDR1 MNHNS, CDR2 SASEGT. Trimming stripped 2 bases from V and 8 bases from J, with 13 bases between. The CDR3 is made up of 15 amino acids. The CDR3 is CASSERGFPDSPLHF. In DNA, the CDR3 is TGTGCCAGCAGTGAACGGGGTTTCCCCGATTCACCCCTCCACTTT.